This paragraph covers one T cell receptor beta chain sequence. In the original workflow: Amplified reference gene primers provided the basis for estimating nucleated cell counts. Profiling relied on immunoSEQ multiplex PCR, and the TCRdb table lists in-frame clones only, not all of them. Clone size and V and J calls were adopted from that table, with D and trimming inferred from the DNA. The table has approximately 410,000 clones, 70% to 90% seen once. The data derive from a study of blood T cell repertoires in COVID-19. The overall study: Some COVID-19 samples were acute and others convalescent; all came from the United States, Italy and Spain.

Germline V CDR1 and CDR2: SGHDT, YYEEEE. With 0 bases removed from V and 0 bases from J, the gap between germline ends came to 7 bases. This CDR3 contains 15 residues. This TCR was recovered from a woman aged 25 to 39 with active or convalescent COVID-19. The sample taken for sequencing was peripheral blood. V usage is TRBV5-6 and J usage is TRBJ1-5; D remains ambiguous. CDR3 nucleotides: TGTGCCAGCAGCTTGGGCGGTGCTAGCAATCAGCCCCAGCATTTT. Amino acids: CASSLGGASNQPQHF.